A selection of T cell receptor beta chains follows, all from one sample in a study of T cell responses to AZD1222 COVID-19 vaccine. Some clones are missing from TCRdb's copy, which holds only in-frame ones; the method was immunoSEQ multiplex PCR. Of 60,000 to 100,000 clones listed, just over 90% are singletons. Here the sequenced sample was peripheral blood, taken on day 0 of MenACWY control vaccination. The receptors here all came from an adult in good health. CDR3s include the opening cysteine and the closing phenylalanine or tryptophan. A D gene is named only where the DNA matches it firmly. Clone size, where shown, is once, few, many, or a class for clones that have expanded.

j_call,cdr3_length,d_call,clone_size,v_call,cdr3_nt,cdr3_aa
TRBJ1-3,11,-,-,TRBV20-1,TGCAGTGCTAGTCTTGGAAACACCATATATTTT,CSASLGNTIYF
TRBJ1-1,15,-,-,TRBV28,TGTGCCAGCAGCAGAACCGGGACGGAGAACACTGAAGCTTTCTTT,CASSRTGTENTEAFF
TRBJ2-2,14,TRBD1,-,TRBV6-5,TGTGCCGGTCACAGGGGGCCGAACACCGGGGAGCTGTTTTTT,CAGHRGPNTGELFF
TRBJ1-2,13,TRBD1,-,TRBV6-1,TGTGCCAGCAGTGAGGACAGGGTCTATGGCTACACCTTC,CASSEDRVYGYTF
TRBJ2-7,12,-,-,TRBV5-4,TGTGCCAGCAGCTTGGGTGGGTACGAGCAGTACTTC,CASSLGGYEQYF
TRBJ1-3,16,TRBD1,-,TRBV9,TGTGCCAGCAGCGCCGGACAGGGGGCTTCTGGAAACACCATATATTTT,CASSAGQGASGNTIYF
TRBJ2-1,15,TRBD2,-,TRBV6-2/TRBV6-3,TGTGCCAGCAGTTACCAACGGCTAGCGGACAATGAGCAGTTCTTC,CASSYQRLADNEQFF
TRBJ2-6,19,-,-,TRBV4-3,TGCGCCAGCAGCCAAGATCGAGTCGAACGGATATCTGGGGCCAACGTCCTGACTTTC,CASSQDRVERISGANVLTF
TRBJ2-3,14,TRBD1,-,TRBV18,TGTGCCAGCTCACGGACAGGGGTGCCAGATACGCAGTATTTT,CASSRTGVPDTQYF
TRBJ1-2,13,-,-,TRBV30,TGTGCCTGGAGTGTAGGGGGAAAGAGAGGCTACACCTTC,CAWSVGGKRGYTF
TRBJ1-5,16,-,-,TRBV6-2/TRBV6-3,TGTGCCAGCAGCCACCGTGACGGGTTAGGCAATCAGCCCCAGCATTTT,CASSHRDGLGNQPQHF
TRBJ1-5,12,-,-,TRBV28,TGTGCCAGCAGTTTCACCAATCAGCCCCAGCATTTT,CASSFTNQPQHF
TRBJ2-2,14,-,-,TRBV6-5,TGTGCCAGCAGACGAAGTTCGAACACCGGGGAGCTGTTTTTT,CASRRSSNTGELFF
TRBJ2-7,14,-,-,TRBV7-8,TGTGCCAGCAGCTTAGGGGACTCGACCTACGAGCAGTACTTC,CASSLGDSTYEQYF
TRBJ1-2,15,-,-,TRBV14,TGTGCCAGCAGCGCGACGGGGTACCCGAACTATGGCTACACCTTC,CASSATGYPNYGYTF
TRBJ1-6,13,TRBD1,once,TRBV30,TGTGCCTGGAGTGATCAACAGGGGGCCCCCCTCCACTTT,CAWSDQQGAPLHF
TRBJ1-2,15,TRBD1,-,TRBV4-3,TGCGCCAGCAGCTCTAACTCCGGGACAGCCTATGGCTACACCTTC,CASSSNSGTAYGYTF
TRBJ1-1,11,-,-,TRBV19,TGTGCCAGTAGTCCGGGCACTGAAGCTTTCTTT,CASSPGTEAFF
TRBJ2-3,12,-,-,TRBV29-1,TGCAGCGCCGTATCTGGCACAGATACGCAGTATTTT,CSAVSGTDTQYF
TRBJ1-5,13,-,-,TRBV5-1,TGCGCCAGCAGCTTTGGTCCCACTCAGCCCCAGCATTTT,CASSFGPTQPQHF
TRBJ1-3,18,-,-,TRBV11-2,TGTGCCAGCAGCTTAGGCCCTTCGGCGGTCACCGGCGGAAACACCATATATTTT,CASSLGPSAVTGGNTIYF